One and the same sample provided the 30 T cell receptor beta chains below, sequenced in a study of blood T cell repertoires in COVID-19. TCRdb's copy holds only in-frame clones and misses some; the assay was immunoSEQ multiplex PCR. The profile covers about 240,000 clones, with more than 75% appearing a single time and about 0.99% taken by the ten largest. The sample was peripheral blood. Every receptor here comes from a woman aged 40 to 49 who had recovered from COVID-19.

This chain uses TRBV6-5 with TRBJ2-5; 7 bases align to TRBD1. V lost 8 bases, J lost 5 bases, and 11 bases stayed unmatched. Germline V gene lookup returns CDR1 MNHEY and CDR2 SVGAGI. This CDR3 spans 14 amino acids. The CDR3 DNA is TGTGCCAGCTCCCCAGGGGGTGGCCGGGAGACCCAGTACTTC. Protein product: CASSPGGGRETQYF.

In the case of this clone: This CDR3 is also generated by other DNA sequences in the sample. The V and J genes are TRBV7-9 and TRBJ2-5, with TRBD1 as a possible D gene (6 bases). This CDR3 has 14 amino acids. Germline V lookup: CDR1 SEHNR, CDR2 FQNEAQ (reference sequence). The V end lost 1 base, the J end lost 1 base, and 7 bases lay between the germline ends. The CDR3 sequence: CASSLGTAQETQYF. The DNA for the CDR3 is TGTGCCAGCAGCTTAGGGACAGCCCAAGAGACCCAGTACTTC. Combining the CDR3 with reference TRBV7-9 and TRBJ2-5 gives the whole variable domain DTGVSQNPRHKITKRGQNVTFRCDPISEHNRLYWYRQTLGQGPEFLTYFQNEAQLEKSRLLSDRFSAERPKGSFSTLEIQRTEQGDSAMYLCASSLGTAQETQYFGPGTRLLVL.

The rearrangement links TRBV19 to TRBJ1-5; D possibly corresponds to TRBD1 (6 bases). The germline V and J ends were trimmed by 6 bases and 6 bases, with 18 bases remaining between them. Germline CDR1 is LNHDA and CDR2 is SQIVND (reference sequence). The CDR3 contains 15 residues. CDR3 amino acids: CASRVQGRVVQPQHF. The CDR3 region has the DNA TGTGCCAGTAGGGTTCAGGGGCGGGTCGTTCAGCCCCAGCATTTT.

This clone was found a few times. This chain connects TRBV24-1 to TRBJ1-1; possible D gene TRBD1, 6 bases. Trimming shortened V by 3 bases and J by 10 bases, and 20 bases separated the two germline ends. The CDR3 has 15 residues. CDR1 KGHDR and CDR2 SFDVKD come from the germline V gene. DNA for the CDR3: TGTGCCACCAGTGATCCCGGACAGAGCCCTGTCGTAGCTTTCTTT. It specifies CATSDPGQSPVVAFF.

The chain uses TRBV5-4 and TRBJ2-3; TRBD2 matches 7 bases. The ends lost 4 bases at V and 3 bases at J; junction bases unmatched: 14. The CDR3 runs to 17 residues. In germline, CDR1 is SGHNT, CDR2 YYREEE (reference sequence). The CDR3 loop reads CASSRLAGSVSTDTQYF. In nucleotides, the CDR3 is TGTGCCAGCAGCCGACTAGCCGGGAGCGTATCGACAGATACGCAGTATTTT.

Here the CDR3 reads CASSLGGTSGAYQETQYF. In nucleotides, the CDR3 is TGCGCCAGCAGCTTGGGGGGGACTAGCGGGGCATACCAAGAGACCCAGTACTTC. The chain recombines TRBV5-1 with TRBJ2-5; 13 nucleotides align to TRBD2. With 0 bases clipped from V and 0 bases from J, the junction kept 5 bases outside the gene matches. There are 18 residues in the CDR3. CDR1 is SGHRS and CDR2 is YFSETQ in the germline V gene.

This clone was detected a few times. The V call is TRBV6-6, the J call TRBJ2-1, with D tentatively TRBD1 (6 bases). Trimming pared 7 bases from V and 7 bases from J, leaving 20 bases between. The CDR3 length is 15 residues. Germline CDR1 reads MNHNY; CDR2 reads SVGAGI (reference sequence). CDR3 residues: CASISGQGLGNEQFF. The CDR3 region has the DNA TGTGCCAGCATTTCGGGGCAGGGGTTGGGGAATGAGCAGTTCTTC.

The chain is built from TRBV2 and TRBJ1-5; TRBD1 is a possible D gene (5 bases). The CDR3 runs to 14 residues. CDR1 and CDR2 from the germline V gene are SNHLY and FYNNEI. V was pared by 6 bases and J by 9 bases, with 18 bases between. CDR3 amino acids: CASSGDGVGRPQHF. The CDR3 region has the DNA TGTGCCAGCAGCGGCGATGGGGTGGGGCGGCCCCAGCATTTT.

The V and J genes are TRBV5-4 and TRBJ2-2; 7 bases map to TRBD1. J gave up 6 bases and V 4 bases, and 18 bases lay outside the gene matches. The germline CDR1 and CDR2 sequences are SGHNT and YYREEE (reference sequence). This CDR3 contains 18 residues. CDR3 protein: CASSPRQGGLLGAGELFF. The CDR3, as DNA: TGTGCCAGCAGCCCCCGACAGGGTGGACTTTTAGGGGCCGGGGAGCTGTTTTTT.

The chain is built from TRBV2 and TRBJ1-5, with D uncertain. Looked up from germline, CDR1 is SNHLY and CDR2 is FYNNEI. The ends were cut back, 2 bases at V and 4 bases at J, with 12 bases in the middle. The CDR3 runs 15 residues. The CDR3 region is CASSETGGPNQPQHF. The CDR3 DNA reads TGTGCCAGCAGTGAAACTGGAGGGCCGAATCAGCCCCAGCATTTT.

This clone came up once. The chain uses TRBV6-1 and TRBJ1-6, with 9 positions matching TRBD1. J was trimmed by 14 bases and V by 2 bases; bases with no gene match: 10. The CDR3 is 15 amino acids. CDR1 and CDR2 (germline): MNHNS, SASEGT. The CDR3 coding sequence is TGTGCCAGCAGTGAACCGACAGGGGGGCCCGGGGCCCTCCACTTT. It specifies CASSEPTGGPGALHF.

V is TRBV7-2 and J is TRBJ1-3, with TRBD1 matching 7 bases. This CDR3 is built from 14 residues. Trimming at V came to 5 bases and at J to 4 bases, leaving 5 bases not matched to a gene. Germline CDR1 reads SGHTA; CDR2 reads FQGNSA. This CDR3 is CASSPGTAGNTIYF. The CDR3, as DNA: TGTGCCAGCAGCCCTGGGACAGCAGGAAACACCATATATTTT.

This sequence joins TRBV6-6 and TRBJ2-5; 7 bases align to TRBD1. Germline V lookup: CDR1 MNHNY, CDR2 SVGAGI (reference sequence). The V and J ends lost 2 bases and 5 bases, in that order; junction bases with no gene match: 11. The CDR3 extends over 16 amino acids. CDR3 protein: CASSYPVEGARETQYF. The CDR3 DNA sequence: TGTGCCAGCAGTTACCCCGTTGAGGGGGCCCGGGAGACCCAGTACTTC.

The chain carries TRBV27 and TRBJ1-2; D perhaps matches TRBD1 (5 bases). CDR3 size: 15 residues. V lost 0 bases, J lost 3 bases, and 11 bases lay in between. CDR1 and CDR2 from the germline V gene are MNHEY and SMNVEV (reference sequence). The CDR3 coding sequence is TGTGCCAGCAGTTTATCAGGGTGGGGGGACTATGGCTACACCTTC. The encoded protein is CASSLSGWGDYGYTF.

The chain has TRBV9 and TRBJ1-4; TRBD1 is a possible D gene (6 bases). In germline, CDR1 is SGDLS, CDR2 YYNGEE. The CDR3 sequence is 15 residues long. The V gene lost 3 bases and the J gene lost 8 bases, with 17 bases spanning the gap. The CDR3 nucleotides are TGTGCCAGCAGCGCAGGACAGCCAACCCCCGAAAAACTGTTTTTT. This codes for CASSAGQPTPEKLFF.

The chain has TRBV7-9 and TRBJ1-6; D is unresolved. V was trimmed by 1 base and J by 8 bases, leaving 9 bases between them. Germline V gene lookup returns CDR1 SEHNR and CDR2 FQNEAQ (reference sequence). The CDR3 covers 14 residues. CDR3 region: CASSLGAADSPLHF. The CDR3 bases are TGTGCCAGCAGCTTAGGGGCTGCTGATTCACCCCTCCACTTT.

The rearrangement joins TRBV6-6 to TRBJ1-6; 7 nucleotides align to TRBD1. The germline V gene has CDR1 MNHNY and CDR2 SVGAGI (reference sequence). Trimming took 0 bases from V and 6 from J; bases not matched to a gene: 2. CDR3 length: 15 residues. As DNA, the CDR3 is TGTGCCAGCAGTTACTCAACAGGGGCTAATTCACCCCTCCACTTT. Protein: CASSYSTGANSPLHF.

The chain's CDR3 is CASSPSGPEQFF. CDR3 nucleotides: TGTGCCAGCAGCCCGAGCGGGCCTGAGCAGTTCTTC. This sequence joins TRBV9 and TRBJ2-1, with D tentatively TRBD2 (6 bases). The germline V and J ends were trimmed by 4 bases and 9 bases, with 11 bases remaining between them. The germline gives CDR1 SGDLS, CDR2 YYNGEE. The CDR3 is 12 amino acids.

This sequence joins TRBV3-1 (or the pseudogene TRBV3-2) and TRBJ1-2, with a tentative D call TRBD1 (5 bases). CDR1 is LGHDT and CDR2 is YNNKEL in the germline V gene (reference sequence). This CDR3 has 16 residues. V was clipped by 1 base and J by 8 bases, with 20 bases between them. This chain's CDR3 is CASSQVGRGNRGGYTF. The DNA of the CDR3 is TGTGCCAGCAGCCAAGTTGGGCGGGGCAACCGGGGGGGCTACACCTTC.

This clone has only one observation. The chain joins TRBV18 to TRBJ1-5, with 11 positions matching TRBD1. The CDR3 sequence is 15 residues long. J was trimmed by 7 bases and V by 0 bases; bases with no gene match: 2. Germline loops: CDR1 KGHSH, CDR2 LQKENI. The CDR3 DNA reads TGTGCCAGCTCACCACCGGGACAGGGGGGCCAGCCCCAGCATTTT. Residues: CASSPPGQGGQPQHF.

The chain recombines TRBV27 with TRBJ1-5, with TRBD1 as a possible D gene (5 bases). In germline, CDR1 is MNHEY, CDR2 SMNVEV (reference sequence). The CDR3 totals 12 residues. V lost 8 bases to trimming and J lost 6 bases, with 11 bases between them. The CDR3 sequence: CASGRGVQPQHF. The CDR3 nucleotides read TGTGCCAGCGGCCGGGGGGTTCAGCCCCAGCATTTT.

This clone is a singleton in its sample. CDR3 DNA sequence: TGTGCCAGTACCCCGGGACAGGCGAAGTCACCCCTCCACTTT. Translation: CASTPGQAKSPLHF. This chain joins TRBV19 and TRBJ1-6; 8 bases line up with TRBD1. Germline V gene data show CDR1 as LNHDA and CDR2 as SQIVND (reference sequence). V lost 7 bases and J lost 10; bases outside the gene matches: 9. The CDR3 has 14 residues.

CDR3 nucleotide sequence: TGTGCCACCAGTGATCCAGGTCGCCCCACAGATACGCAGTATTTT. Protein: CATSDPGRPTDTQYF. This chain connects TRBV24-1 to TRBJ2-3; D is uncertain. Deletions cut 3 bases from V and 2 bases from J, with 11 bases between. The germline V gene encodes CDR1 KGHDR and CDR2 SFDVKD. This CDR3 is 15 amino acids long.

The chain joins TRBV11-2 to TRBJ1-4; perhaps TRBD1 as D (5 bases). Looked up from germline, CDR1 is SGHAT and CDR2 is FQNNGV. There are 13 residues in the CDR3. The germline V and J ends were trimmed by 5 bases and 7 bases, with 11 bases remaining between them. CDR3 residues: CASSPPGGEKLFF. CDR3 DNA sequence: TGTGCCAGCAGCCCCCCGGGGGGTGAAAAACTGTTTTTT.

The chain is built from TRBV19 and TRBJ2-5; 7 bases agree with TRBD2. Germline CDR1 and CDR2: LNHDA and SQIVND (reference sequence). The CDR3 runs 17 residues. V gave up 5 bases and J gave up 2 bases; unmatched junction bases: 14. The CDR3 region has the DNA TGTGCCAGTAGTGTAACCCCTTTGGGGGGGGGTCAAGAGACCCAGTACTTC. This codes for CASSVTPLGGGQETQYF.

The chain recombines TRBV2 with TRBJ2-7; 7 nucleotides match TRBD1. V shed 5 bases and J 7 bases; nucleotides not matched to a gene: 8. This CDR3 region has 13 residues. Looked up from germline, CDR1 is SNHLY and CDR2 is FYNNEI. CDR3 DNA sequence: TGTGCCAGCAGTCCACAGGGGCGAAGGGAGCAGTACGTC. It is translated as CASSPQGRREQYV.

The chain uses TRBV27 and TRBJ2-2, with a tentative D call TRBD2 (7 bases). CDR1 is MNHEY, CDR2 SMNVEV, per germline (reference sequence). V shed 5 bases and J shed 3 bases, with 13 bases lying between them. The length of the CDR3 is 15 residues. In DNA form, the CDR3 reads TGTGCCAGCAGTGGGCGGGGGCGGCACACCGGGGAGCTGTTTTTT. It is translated as CASSGRGRHTGELFF.

This chain connects TRBV7-3 to TRBJ2-2, with no clear D. The CDR3 has 14 residues. Germline assignment: CDR1 SGHTA and CDR2 FQGTGA. Trimming took off 2 bases at V and 2 bases at J, with 6 bases between the two ends. CDR3 sequence (DNA): TGTGCCAGCAGCTTATTACATAACACCGGGGAGCTGTTTTTT. As protein: CASSLLHNTGELFF.

The J gene is TRBJ1-2, the V gene TRBV6-2 or TRBV6-3; D is unclear. The V end lost 2 bases, the J end lost 7 bases, and 14 bases lay between the germline ends. Germline V gives CDR1 MNHEY, CDR2 SVGEGT. The CDR3 runs to 14 residues. This CDR3 is CASSYPSGVRGYTF. The CDR3 nucleotides read TGTGCCAGCAGTTACCCCTCGGGAGTGCGTGGCTACACCTTC.

This clone has just one count. V and J are TRBV30 and TRBJ2-3; 11 nucleotides match TRBD2. J gave up 6 bases and V 8 bases, and 13 bases lay outside the gene matches. There are 15 residues in the CDR3. CDR1 and CDR2 from the germline V gene are GTSNPN and SVGIG (reference sequence). The CDR3 coding sequence is TGTGCCGCCAAACCGGGACTAGCGGTTGGGGATACGCAGTATTTT. This codes for CAAKPGLAVGDTQYF. The full variable domain, rest sourced from reference TRBV30 and TRBJ2-3, is SQTIHQWPATLVQPVGSPLSLECTVEGTSNPNLYWYRQAAGRGLQLLFYSVGIGQISSEVPQNLSASRPQDRQFILSSKKLLLSDSGFYLCAAKPGLAVGDTQYFGPGTRLTVL.